The entry below describes one T cell receptor (beta chain). The target antigen is unknown. This CDR3 is 15 amino acids long. The germline V and J ends were trimmed by 4 bases and 3 bases, with 16 bases remaining between them. Germline-derived CDR1 and CDR2 are MGHDK and SYGVNS. This sample was included in a study of T cell clonotyping in hematopoietic cell transplantation. General study results and limits: At the given depth, recipient repertoires were over 97% de novo clonotypes.

Repertoires were generated with immunoSEQ multiplex PCR, while TCRdb's copy carries only in-frame clones and drops some. The sample consists of over 6,500 clones, around a third of them appearing once. The source was peripheral blood mononuclear cells, collected 30 days after allogeneic stem cell transplant. This sequence was found in a female patient aged 55-70 years who had an allogeneic stem cell transplant, so the T cells may come from the graft donor. Some clones in this sample may be carry-over from other donors' samples. The chain joins TRBV25-1 to TRBJ2-7, with D uncertain. CDR3 amino acids: CASSAFGSPNYEQYF. CDR3 in DNA: TGTGCCAGCAGTGCATTTGGGTCACCCAACTACGAGCAGTACTTC.